The present T cell receptor (beta chain) was sequenced within a study of T cells in Graves' hyperthyroidism and ophthalmopathy. General study results and limits: The model's output predicted ophthalmopathy at a median of roughly 6 months prior to onset.

The CDR3 has 14 amino acids. V lost 5 bases to trimming and J lost 4 bases; unmatched junction nucleotides: 7. From germline, CDR1 is SGHTA and CDR2 FQGTGA. This clonotype was seen ten or more times. Its antigen is not identified. RNA transcripts gave rise to amplified TCR beta CDR3 regions. The HTBI set primed first-round TCR CDR3 RT-PCR. TCRdb reanalysed the multiplex PCR reads using MiXCR and keeps one entry per CDR3 protein. The table lists a few hundred thousand distinct CDR3 sequences, roughly 20% of them singletons. The sequencing input was blood. This chain connects TRBV7-3 to TRBJ1-1; 7 nucleotides agree with TRBD1. The sequence derives from a woman aged 50 to 65 with Graves' hyperthyroidism. CDR3 nucleotides: TGTGCCAGCAGCATCGGACAGGTGGGCACTGAAGCTTTCTTT. Translating it yields CASSIGQVGTEAFF. Together with reference TRBV7-3 and TRBJ1-1, the CDR3 gives the full variable domain: GAGVSQTPSNKVTEKGKYVELRCDPISGHTALYWYRQSLGQGPEFLIYFQGTGAADDSGLPNDRFFAVRPEGSVSTLKIQRTERGDSAVYLCASSIGQVGTEAFFGQGTRLTVV.